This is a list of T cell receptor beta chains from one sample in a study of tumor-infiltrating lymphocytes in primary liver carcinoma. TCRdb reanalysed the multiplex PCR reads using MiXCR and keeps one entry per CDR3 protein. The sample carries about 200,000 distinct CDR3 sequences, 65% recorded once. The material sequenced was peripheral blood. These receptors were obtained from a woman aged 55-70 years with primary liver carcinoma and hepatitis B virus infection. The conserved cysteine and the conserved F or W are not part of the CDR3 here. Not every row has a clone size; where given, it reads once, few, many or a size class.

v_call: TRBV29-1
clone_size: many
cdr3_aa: SVEVFKHTEAF

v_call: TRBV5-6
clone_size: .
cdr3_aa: ASTTVGKLEETQY

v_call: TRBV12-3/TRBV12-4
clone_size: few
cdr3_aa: ASSPGTRPDTQY

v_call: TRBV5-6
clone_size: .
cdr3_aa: ASSPSWGSSRETQY

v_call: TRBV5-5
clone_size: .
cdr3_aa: ASSLSGYGIDTQY

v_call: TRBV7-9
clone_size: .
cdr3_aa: ASSSPRAGGTTSSYNEQF

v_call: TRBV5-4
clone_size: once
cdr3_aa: ASSHGGANTGELF

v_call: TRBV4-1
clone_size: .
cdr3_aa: ANSQVRGNSNTQY

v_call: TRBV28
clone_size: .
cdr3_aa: ASSLRDYEQY

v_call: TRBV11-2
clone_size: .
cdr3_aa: ASNSGEDYDYT

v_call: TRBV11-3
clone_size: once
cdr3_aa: ASSAGLAGDYMADEHL

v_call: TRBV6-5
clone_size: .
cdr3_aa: ASGIGRGNGYGYS

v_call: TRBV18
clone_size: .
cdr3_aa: ASSERHSADTQY

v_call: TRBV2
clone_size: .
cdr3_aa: ASSAQGVWTEAF

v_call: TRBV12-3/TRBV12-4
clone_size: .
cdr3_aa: ASSRRDKEYEQC